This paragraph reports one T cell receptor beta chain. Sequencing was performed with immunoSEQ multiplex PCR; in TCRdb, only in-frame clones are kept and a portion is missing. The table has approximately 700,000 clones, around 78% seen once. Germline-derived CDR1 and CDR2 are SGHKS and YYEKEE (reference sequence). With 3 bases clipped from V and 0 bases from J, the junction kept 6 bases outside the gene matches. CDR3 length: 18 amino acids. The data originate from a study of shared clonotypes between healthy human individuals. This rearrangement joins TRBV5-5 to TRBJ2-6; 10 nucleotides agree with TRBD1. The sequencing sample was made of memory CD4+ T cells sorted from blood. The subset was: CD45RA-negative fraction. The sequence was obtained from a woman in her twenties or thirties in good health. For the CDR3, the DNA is TGTGCCAGCAGCTCAGAGACAGGGGGCCTCTCTGGGGCCAACGTCCTGACTTTC. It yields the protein CASSSETGGLSGANVLTF.